The text below deals with one TCR beta chain. This clonotype was seen repeatedly, ten times or more. Which antigen it targets is not known. One base away there is no much larger clone; base qualities are not given. The CDR3 starts with the cysteine, ends with the phenylalanine, and has 13 residues. CDR3 DNA only is kept here, 39 bases in frame from base 1. Deletion took 3 bases off V and 2 bases off J, with a span of 6 bases between the germline ends. Taken from the germline V gene, the CDR1 and CDR2 loops are SGHTA and FQGNSA. This entry comes from a study of T cell repertoires in cytomegalovirus infection (dated by TCRdb to the late 2010s). For the study in its entirety: Donor HLA type was relevant to the analysis, because carriage of CMV infection together with the matching HLA type was indicated by public TCR beta signatures.

The instrument was an Illumina HiSeq 1500. Using fastp trimming at Q25 and MiXCR clonotype assembly, TCRdb reanalyzed the public sequencing data and kept in-frame beta chains. Every CDR3 protein is listed once, alongside the most common genes and DNA of its rows. The sample has 250,000 to 300,000 distinct CDR3 sequences on record, about 25% of them singletons. The top ten clones comprise approximately 15% of the sample. Overall study outcomes, separate from this receptor: The ex vivo response was dominated by HLA-C-restricted CMV-specific TCR beta clonotypes, which also provided the single most frequent clonotype in two of eight donors. In both this cohort and an independent roughly 330-donor cohort, the cumulative frequency of public TCR beta family members distinguished carriers of CMV infection plus the relevant HLA type.

The TCR sequence derives from a human donor in good health (CMV status not recorded). Some clones in this sample may be carry-over from other donors' samples. This chain joins TRBV7-2 to TRBJ2-3; there is no confident call for the D gene. Sequencing was done on a sample of PBMCs. The DNA sequence is as follows: TGTGCCAGCAGCTTTAGCTTCACAGATACGCAGTATTTT. This codes for CASSFSFTDTQYF.